The 5 T cell receptor beta chains presented below share a single source sample, sequenced in a study of CD8+ T cells in alopecia areata. RNA was isolated and reverse transcribed to cDNA, the sequencing template. Repertoires were generated with immunoSEQ multiplex PCR, while TCRdb's copy carries only in-frame clones and drops some. Among 160,000 or so clones listed, less than 65% were seen once. Specimen: CD8+ T cells sorted from blood, collected at week 0. All receptors derive from a human donor with alopecia areata.

A few counts support this clone. This chain links TRBV29-1 with TRBJ2-2; D perhaps matches TRBD1 (6 bases). This CDR3 is built from 15 residues. V gave up 3 bases and J gave up 1 base, with 12 bases separating them. Per the germline V gene, CDR1 is SQVTM and CDR2 is ANQGSEA. CDR3 DNA sequence: TGCAGCGTTGAGTCTGGGGGCGTGAACACCGGGGAGCTGTTTTTT. Translating gives CSVESGGVNTGELFF.

This clone was seen only once. J is TRBJ2-1 and V is TRBV11-2; D unclear. Germline assignment: CDR1 SGHAT and CDR2 FQNNGV. Between the trimmed V and J ends, which lost 3 bases and 5 bases, there was a span of 5 bases. CDR3 length: 12 residues. DNA of the CDR3: TGTGCCAGCAGCTTTCGCCACAATGAGCAGTTCTTC. Residues: CASSFRHNEQFF.

This clone was detected only a few times. The V gene is TRBV30, the J gene TRBJ1-5; D remains unclear. Trimming pared 0 bases from V and 6 bases from J, leaving 15 bases between. This CDR3 spans 15 amino acids. CDR1 is GTSNPN, CDR2 SVGIG, per germline (reference sequence). This CDR3 is CAWSVQGEGFQPQHF. In nucleotides, the CDR3 is TGTGCCTGGAGTGTACAAGGAGAGGGTTTTCAGCCCCAGCATTTT.

This clone was recorded a few times. The rearrangement joins TRBV27 to TRBJ1-5, with D uncertain. The CDR3 sequence is 13 residues long. The germline V gene encodes CDR1 MNHEY and CDR2 SMNVEV (reference sequence). V dropped 5 bases and J dropped 3 bases, with 8 bases sitting between them. The CDR3, as DNA: TGTGCCAGCAGTCCTAGTCTCAATCAGCCCCAGCATTTT. Translating it yields CASSPSLNQPQHF.

The chain is built from TRBV2 and TRBJ2-7, with TRBD1 as a possible D gene (6 bases). Trimming pared 1 base from V and 3 bases from J, leaving 16 bases between. This CDR3 contains 16 residues. Germline loops: CDR1 SNHLY, CDR2 FYNNEI. The CDR3 spells CASSEEGTRADYEQYF. The CDR3 region has the DNA TGTGCCAGCAGTGAAGAAGGGACAAGGGCGGACTACGAGCAGTACTTC.